This T cell receptor (beta chain) originates from a study of CD8+ T cells in alopecia areata. The CDR3 contains 12 residues. Trimming stripped 0 bases from V and 3 bases from J, with 4 bases between. CDR1 and CDR2 (germline): SGHRS, YFSETQ. The authors sorted CD4+ and CD8+ T cells from PBMCs. On this clone itself: What it binds is not known. The sample carries other DNA sequences with the same CDR3.

Findings and limits, study-wide: Sharing of TCRs across patients appeared less clear than in mice, possibly for HLA-related reasons.

Once RNA had been extracted, it was reverse transcribed into cDNA to act as the sequencing template. The data were produced by immunoSEQ multiplex PCR, yet TCRdb's version contains in-frame clones alone and is incomplete. Counted here are roughly 100,000 clones, roughly 53% occurring once; the ten biggest clones make up about 9%. The source of this sequence is a human donor in good health. This chain uses TRBV5-1 with TRBJ2-7; the D is unclear. The material sequenced was CD4+ T cells sorted from blood. CDR3 in DNA: TGCGCCAGCAGCTTGGGAGGCTACGAGCAGTACTTC. This translates into CASSLGGYEQYF.